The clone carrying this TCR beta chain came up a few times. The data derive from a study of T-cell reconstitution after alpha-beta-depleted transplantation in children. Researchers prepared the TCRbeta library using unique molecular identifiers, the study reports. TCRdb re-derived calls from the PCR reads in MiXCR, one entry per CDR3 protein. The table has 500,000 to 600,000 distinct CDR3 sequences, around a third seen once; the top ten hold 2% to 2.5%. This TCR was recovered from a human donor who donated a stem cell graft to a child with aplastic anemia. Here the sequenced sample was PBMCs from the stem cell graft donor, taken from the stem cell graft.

The CDR3 nucleotides read TGTGCCAGCAGTTACTCGTACAGCACTGAAGCTTTCTTT. This translates into CASSYSYSTEAFF. The J gene is TRBJ1-1, the V gene TRBV6-5; D is uncertain. V lost 0 bases and J 4 bases, leaving 6 bases between the germline ends. Germline CDR1 and CDR2: MNHEY and SVGAGI. The CDR3 length is 13 residues.